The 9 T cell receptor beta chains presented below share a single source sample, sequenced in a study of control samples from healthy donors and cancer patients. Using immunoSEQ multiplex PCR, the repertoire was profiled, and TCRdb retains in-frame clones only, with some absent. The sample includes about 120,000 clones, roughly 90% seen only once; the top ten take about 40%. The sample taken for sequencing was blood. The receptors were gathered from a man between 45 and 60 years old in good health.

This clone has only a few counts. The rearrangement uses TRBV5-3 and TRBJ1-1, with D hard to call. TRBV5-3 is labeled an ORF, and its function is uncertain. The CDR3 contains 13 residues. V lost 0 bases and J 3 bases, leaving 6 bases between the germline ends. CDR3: CARSLGDHTEAFF. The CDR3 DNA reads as TGTGCCAGAAGCTTGGGCGATCACACTGAAGCTTTCTTT.

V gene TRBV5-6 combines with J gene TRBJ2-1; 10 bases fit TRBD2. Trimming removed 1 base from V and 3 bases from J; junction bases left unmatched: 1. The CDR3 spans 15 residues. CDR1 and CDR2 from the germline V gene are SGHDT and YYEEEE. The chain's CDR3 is CASSLTSGDYNEQFF. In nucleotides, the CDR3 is TGTGCCAGCAGCTTGACTAGCGGGGACTACAATGAGCAGTTCTTC.

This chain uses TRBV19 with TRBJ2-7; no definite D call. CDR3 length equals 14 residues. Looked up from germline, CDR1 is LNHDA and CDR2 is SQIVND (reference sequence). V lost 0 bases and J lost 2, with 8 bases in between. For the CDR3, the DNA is TGTGCCAGTAGTATAGAGGTCCGCCCCTACGAGCAGTACTTC. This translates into CASSIEVRPYEQYF.

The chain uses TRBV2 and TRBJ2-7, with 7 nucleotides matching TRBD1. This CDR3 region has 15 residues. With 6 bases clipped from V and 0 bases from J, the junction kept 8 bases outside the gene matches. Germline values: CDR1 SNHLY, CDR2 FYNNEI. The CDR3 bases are TGTGCCAGCAGATTGTACCGGGACAGCTCCTACGAGCAGTACTTC. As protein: CASRLYRDSSYEQYF.

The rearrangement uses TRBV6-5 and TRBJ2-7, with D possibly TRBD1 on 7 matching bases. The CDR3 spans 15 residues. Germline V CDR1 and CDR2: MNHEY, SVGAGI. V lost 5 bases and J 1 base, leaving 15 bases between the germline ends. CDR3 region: CASSKQQGRSYEQYF. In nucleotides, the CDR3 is TGTGCCAGCAGTAAACAACAGGGGAGGTCCTACGAGCAGTACTTC.

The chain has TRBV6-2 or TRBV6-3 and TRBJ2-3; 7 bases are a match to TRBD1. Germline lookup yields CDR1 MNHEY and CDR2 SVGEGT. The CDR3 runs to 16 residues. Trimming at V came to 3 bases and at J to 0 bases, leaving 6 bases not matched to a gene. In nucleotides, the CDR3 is TGTGCCAGCAGTTATCCGGGGACAGCTAGCACAGATACGCAGTATTTT. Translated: CASSYPGTASTDTQYF.

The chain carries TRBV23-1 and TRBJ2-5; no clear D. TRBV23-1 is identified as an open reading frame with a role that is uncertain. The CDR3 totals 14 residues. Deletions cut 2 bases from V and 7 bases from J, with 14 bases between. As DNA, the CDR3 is TGCGCCAGCAGTCAAAGAACGGCTCCAGTGACCCAGTACTTC. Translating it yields CASSQRTAPVTQYF.

The CDR3 DNA follows: TGTGCCAGCAGCGTAGCGTCCATGGGACAGAACTATGGCTACACCTTC. It translates to CASSVASMGQNYGYTF. V gene TRBV9 combines with J gene TRBJ1-2, with 7 bases identical to TRBD1. The CDR3 extends over 16 amino acids. Germline V lookup: CDR1 SGDLS, CDR2 YYNGEE. The V segment lost 0 bases and the J segment 2 bases; nucleotides outside the gene matches: 7.

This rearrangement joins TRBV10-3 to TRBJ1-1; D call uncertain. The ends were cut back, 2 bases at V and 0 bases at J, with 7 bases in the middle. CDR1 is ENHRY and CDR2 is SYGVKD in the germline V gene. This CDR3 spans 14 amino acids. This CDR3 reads CAISEMVLNTEAFF. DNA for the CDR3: TGTGCCATCAGTGAGATGGTTTTGAACACTGAAGCTTTCTTT.